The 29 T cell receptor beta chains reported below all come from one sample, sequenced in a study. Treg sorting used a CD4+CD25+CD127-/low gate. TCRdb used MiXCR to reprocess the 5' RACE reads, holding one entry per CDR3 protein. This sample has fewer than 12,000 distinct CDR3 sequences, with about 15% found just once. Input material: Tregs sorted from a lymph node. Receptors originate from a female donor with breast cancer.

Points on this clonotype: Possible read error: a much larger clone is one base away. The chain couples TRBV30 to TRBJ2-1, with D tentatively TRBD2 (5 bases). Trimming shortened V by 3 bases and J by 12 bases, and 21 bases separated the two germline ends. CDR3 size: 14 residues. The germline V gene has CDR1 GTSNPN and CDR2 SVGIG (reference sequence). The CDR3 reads CAWRGVWGIDGQFF. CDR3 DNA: TGTGCCTGGAGGGGAGTGTGGGGTATCGATGGGCAGTTCTTC.

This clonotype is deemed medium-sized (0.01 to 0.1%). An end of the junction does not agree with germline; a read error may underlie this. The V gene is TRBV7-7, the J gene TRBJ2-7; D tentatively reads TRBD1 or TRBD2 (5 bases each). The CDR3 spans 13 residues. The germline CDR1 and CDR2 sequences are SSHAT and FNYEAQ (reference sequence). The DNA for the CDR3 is TGTGCTAGCAGCTTAGGGGACGGGTTGGAGCAGTACTTC. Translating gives CASSLGDGLEQYF.

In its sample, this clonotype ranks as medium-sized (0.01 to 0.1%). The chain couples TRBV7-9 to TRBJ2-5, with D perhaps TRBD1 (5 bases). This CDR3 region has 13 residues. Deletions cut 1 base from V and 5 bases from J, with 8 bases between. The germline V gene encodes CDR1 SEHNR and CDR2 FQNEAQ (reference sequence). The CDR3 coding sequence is TGTGCCAGCAGCTTAGAGGGGCCCGAGACCCAGTACTTC. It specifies CASSLEGPETQYF.

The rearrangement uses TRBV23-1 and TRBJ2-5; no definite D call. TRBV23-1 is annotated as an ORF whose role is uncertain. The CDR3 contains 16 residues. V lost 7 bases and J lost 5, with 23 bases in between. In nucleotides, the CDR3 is TGCGCCAGCACCAGATCATGGGCAGCCACCAGGGAGACCCAGTACTTC. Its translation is CASTRSWAATRETQYF.

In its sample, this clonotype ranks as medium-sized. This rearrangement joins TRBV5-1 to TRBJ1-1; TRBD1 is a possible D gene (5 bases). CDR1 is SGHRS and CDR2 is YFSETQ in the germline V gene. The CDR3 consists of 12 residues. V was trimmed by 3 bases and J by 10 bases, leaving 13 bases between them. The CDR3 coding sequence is TGCGCCAGCAGCTCGCAGGAGGGGAGAGCTTTCTTT. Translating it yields CASSSQEGRAFF.

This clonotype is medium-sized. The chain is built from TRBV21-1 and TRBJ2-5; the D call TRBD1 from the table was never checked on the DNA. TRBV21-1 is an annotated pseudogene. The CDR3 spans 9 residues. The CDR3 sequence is CGTLETQYF. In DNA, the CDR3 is TGCGGGACGTTGGAGACCCAGTACTTC.

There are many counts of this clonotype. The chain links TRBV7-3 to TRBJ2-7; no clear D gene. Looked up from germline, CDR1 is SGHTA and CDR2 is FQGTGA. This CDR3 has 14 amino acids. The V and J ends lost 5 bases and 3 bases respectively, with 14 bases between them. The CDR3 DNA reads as TGTGCCAGCAGCCCCGGCCCCCCCTACTACGAGCAGTACTTC. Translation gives CASSPGPPYYEQYF.

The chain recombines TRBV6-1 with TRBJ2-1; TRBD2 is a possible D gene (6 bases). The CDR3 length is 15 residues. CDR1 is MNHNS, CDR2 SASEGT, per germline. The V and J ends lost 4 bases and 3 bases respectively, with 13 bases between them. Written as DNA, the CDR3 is TGTGCCAGCAGTGTTCTGGATAGCGGCTACAATGAGCAGTTCTTC. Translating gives CASSVLDSGYNEQFF.

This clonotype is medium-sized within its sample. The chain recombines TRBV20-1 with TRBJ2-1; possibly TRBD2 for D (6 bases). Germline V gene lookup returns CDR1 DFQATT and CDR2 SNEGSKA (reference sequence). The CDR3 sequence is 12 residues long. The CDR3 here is CSGGNAYNEQFF. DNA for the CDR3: TGCTCTGGAGGGAATGCCTACAATGAGCAGTTCTTC.

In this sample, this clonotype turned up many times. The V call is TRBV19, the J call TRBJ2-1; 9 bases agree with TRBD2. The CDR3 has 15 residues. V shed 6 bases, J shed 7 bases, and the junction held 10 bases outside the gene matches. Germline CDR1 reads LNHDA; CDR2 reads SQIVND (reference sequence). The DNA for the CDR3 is TGTGCCAGTAGCCACCCAGCGGGAGGTAGGAATGAGCAGTTCTTC. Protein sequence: CASSHPAGGRNEQFF.

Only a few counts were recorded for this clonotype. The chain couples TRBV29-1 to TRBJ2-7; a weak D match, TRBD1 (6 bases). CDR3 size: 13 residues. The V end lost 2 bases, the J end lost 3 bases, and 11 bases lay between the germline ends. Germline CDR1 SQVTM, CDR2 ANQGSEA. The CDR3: CSVESPRGYEQYF. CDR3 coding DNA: TGCAGCGTTGAATCGCCCAGGGGCTACGAGCAGTACTTC.

The CDR3, as DNA: TGCAGTGCTAGAAGAGGACAGGGGGCCAACGAGCAGTACTTC. The encoded protein is CSARRGQGANEQYF. The chain employs TRBV20-1 and TRBJ2-7; 11 nucleotides align to TRBD1. CDR1 is DFQATT, CDR2 SNEGSKA, per germline (reference sequence). V gave up 2 bases and J gave up 5 bases; unmatched junction bases: 5. The CDR3 runs 14 residues.

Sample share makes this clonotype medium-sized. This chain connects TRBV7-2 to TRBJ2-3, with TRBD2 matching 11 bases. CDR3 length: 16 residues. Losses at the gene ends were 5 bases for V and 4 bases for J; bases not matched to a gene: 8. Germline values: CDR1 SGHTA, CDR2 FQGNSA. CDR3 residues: CASSPPTSGSADTQYF. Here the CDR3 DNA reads TGTGCCAGCAGCCCCCCCACTAGCGGGAGCGCAGATACGCAGTATTTT.

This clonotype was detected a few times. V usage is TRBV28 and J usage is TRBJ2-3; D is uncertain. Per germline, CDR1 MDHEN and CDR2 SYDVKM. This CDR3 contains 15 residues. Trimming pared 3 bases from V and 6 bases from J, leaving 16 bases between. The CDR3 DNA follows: TGTGCCAGCAGTTTTGCCCAAGGCCCCCGGGATACGCAGTATTTT. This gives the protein CASSFAQGPRDTQYF.

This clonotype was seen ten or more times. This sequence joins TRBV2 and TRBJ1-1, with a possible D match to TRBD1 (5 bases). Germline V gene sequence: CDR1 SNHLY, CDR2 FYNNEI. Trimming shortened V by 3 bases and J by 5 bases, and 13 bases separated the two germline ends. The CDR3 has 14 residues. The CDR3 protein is CASSDFGGETEAFF. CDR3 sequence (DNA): TGTGCCAGCAGTGATTTCGGGGGGGAGACTGAAGCTTTCTTT. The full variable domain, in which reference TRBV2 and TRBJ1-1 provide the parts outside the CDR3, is EPEVTQTPSHQVTQMGQEVILRCVPISNHLYFYWYRQILGQKVEFLVSFYNNEISEKSEIFDDQFSVERPDGSNFTLKIRSTKLEDSAMYFCASSDFGGETEAFFGQGTRLTVV.

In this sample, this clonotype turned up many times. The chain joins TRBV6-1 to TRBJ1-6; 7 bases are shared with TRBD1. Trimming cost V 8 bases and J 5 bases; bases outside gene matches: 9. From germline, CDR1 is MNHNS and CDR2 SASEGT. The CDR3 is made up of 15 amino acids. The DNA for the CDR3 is TGTGCCAGCTCCTTCGTGGGACAGAATAATTCACCCCTCCACTTT. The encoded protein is CASSFVGQNNSPLHF.

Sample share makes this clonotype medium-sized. CDR3 loop: CASSRLAGAEETQYF. The DNA of the CDR3 is TGCGCCAGCAGTAGGTTAGCGGGAGCTGAAGAGACCCAGTACTTC. The chain couples TRBV5-1 to TRBJ2-5, with TRBD2 matching over 9 bases. V lost 5 bases, J lost 3 bases, and 8 bases stayed unmatched. CDR3 length: 15 residues. Germline values: CDR1 SGHRS, CDR2 YFSETQ.

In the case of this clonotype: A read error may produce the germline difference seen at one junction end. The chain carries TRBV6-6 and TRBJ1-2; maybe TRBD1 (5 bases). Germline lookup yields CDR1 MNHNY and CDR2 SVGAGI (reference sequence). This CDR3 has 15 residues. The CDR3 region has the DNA TGTGCCGGCAGCTTTGGCAGTGGGACTGACTATGGCTACACCTTC. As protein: CAGSFGSGTDYGYTF.

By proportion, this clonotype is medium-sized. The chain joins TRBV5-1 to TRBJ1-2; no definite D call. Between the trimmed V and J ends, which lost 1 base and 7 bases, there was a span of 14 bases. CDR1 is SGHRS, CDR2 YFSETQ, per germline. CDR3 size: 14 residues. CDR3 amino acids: CASSLTQDPPGYTF. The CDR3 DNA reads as TGCGCCAGCAGCTTGACTCAGGACCCTCCTGGCTACACCTTC.

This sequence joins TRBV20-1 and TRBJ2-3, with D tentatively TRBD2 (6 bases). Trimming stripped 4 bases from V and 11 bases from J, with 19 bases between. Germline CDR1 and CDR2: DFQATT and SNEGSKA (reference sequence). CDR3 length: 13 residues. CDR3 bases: TGCAGTGCTACCCGGACCCGGGGGAATGAGCAGTATTTT. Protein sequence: CSATRTRGNEQYF.

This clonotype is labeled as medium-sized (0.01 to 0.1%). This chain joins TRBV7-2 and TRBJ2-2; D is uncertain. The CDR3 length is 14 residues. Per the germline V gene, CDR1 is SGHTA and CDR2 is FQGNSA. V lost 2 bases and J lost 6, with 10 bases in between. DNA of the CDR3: TGTGCCAGCAGCTTAAACGGCGCTGCCGGGGAGCTGTTTTTT. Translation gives CASSLNGAAGELFF.

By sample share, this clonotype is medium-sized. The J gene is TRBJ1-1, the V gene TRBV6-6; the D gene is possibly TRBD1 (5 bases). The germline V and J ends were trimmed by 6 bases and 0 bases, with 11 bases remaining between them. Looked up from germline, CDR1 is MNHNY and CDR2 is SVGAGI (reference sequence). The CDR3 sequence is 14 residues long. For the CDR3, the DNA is TGTGCCAGCAGCCACCAGGGAATGAACACTGAAGCTTTCTTT. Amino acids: CASSHQGMNTEAFF.

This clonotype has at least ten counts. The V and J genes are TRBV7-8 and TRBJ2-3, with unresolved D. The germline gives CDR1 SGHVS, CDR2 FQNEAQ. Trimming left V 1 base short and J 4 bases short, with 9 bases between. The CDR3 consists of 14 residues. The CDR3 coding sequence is TGTGCCAGCAGCTTAGAGGGTTCGGCAGATACGCAGTATTTT. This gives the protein CASSLEGSADTQYF. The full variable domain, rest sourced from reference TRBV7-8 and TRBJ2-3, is GAGVSQSPRYKVAKRGQDVALRCDPISGHVSLFWYQQALGQGPEFLTYFQNEAQLDKSGLPSDRFFAERPEGSVSTLKIQRTQQEDSAVYLCASSLEGSADTQYFGPGTRLTVL.

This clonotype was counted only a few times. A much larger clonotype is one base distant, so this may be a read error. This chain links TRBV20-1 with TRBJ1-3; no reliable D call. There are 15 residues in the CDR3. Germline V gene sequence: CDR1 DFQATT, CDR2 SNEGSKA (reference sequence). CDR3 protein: CSAGDRTGSGNTIYF. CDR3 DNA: TGCAGTGCTGGAGATAGGACGGGCTCTGGAAACACCATATATTTT.

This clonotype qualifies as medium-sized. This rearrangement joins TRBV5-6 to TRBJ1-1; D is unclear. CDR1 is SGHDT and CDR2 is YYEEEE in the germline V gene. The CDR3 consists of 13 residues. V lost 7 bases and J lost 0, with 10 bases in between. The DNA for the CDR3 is TGTGCCAGCCGACAAACCATGAACACTGAAGCTTTCTTT. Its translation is CASRQTMNTEAFF.

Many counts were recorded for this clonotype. The CDR3 DNA reads TGTGCCAGCAGCCCCCCCGTAGAGAGGGGTACCGATGAGCAGTTCTTC. Translation gives CASSPPVERGTDEQFF. The chain employs TRBV7-9 and TRBJ2-1, with D possibly being TRBD1 or TRBD2 (5 bases each). Trimming pared 5 bases from V and 8 bases from J, leaving 22 bases between. CDR1 is SEHNR, CDR2 FQNEAQ, per germline (reference sequence). The length of the CDR3 is 16 residues.

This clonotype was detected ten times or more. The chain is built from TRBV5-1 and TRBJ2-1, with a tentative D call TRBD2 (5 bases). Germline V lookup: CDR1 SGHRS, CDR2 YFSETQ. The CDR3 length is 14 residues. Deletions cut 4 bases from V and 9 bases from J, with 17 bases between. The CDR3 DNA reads TGCGCCAGCAGCCTGGGTGGTATAAGCGGTGAGCAGTTCTTC. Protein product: CASSLGGISGEQFF. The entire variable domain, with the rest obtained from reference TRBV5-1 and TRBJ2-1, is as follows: KAGVTQTPRYLIKTRGQQVTLSCSPISGHRSVSWYQQTPGQGLQFLFEYFSETQRNKGNFPGRFSGRQFSNSRSEMNVSTLELGDSALYLCASSLGGISGEQFFGPGTRLTVL.

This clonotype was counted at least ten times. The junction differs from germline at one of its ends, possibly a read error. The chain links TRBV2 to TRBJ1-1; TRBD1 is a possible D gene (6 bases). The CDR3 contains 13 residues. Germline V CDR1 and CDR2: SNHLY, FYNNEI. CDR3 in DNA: TGTGCCAACAGTGTGGGGGCGGGCACTGAAGCTTTCTTT. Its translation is CANSVGAGTEAFF. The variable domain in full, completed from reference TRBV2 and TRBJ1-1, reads EPEVTQTPSHQVTQMGQEVILRCVPISNHLYFYWYRQILGQKVEFLVSFYNNEISEKSEIFDDQFSVERPDGSNFTLKIRSTKLEDSAMYFCANSVGAGTEAFFGQGTRLTVV.

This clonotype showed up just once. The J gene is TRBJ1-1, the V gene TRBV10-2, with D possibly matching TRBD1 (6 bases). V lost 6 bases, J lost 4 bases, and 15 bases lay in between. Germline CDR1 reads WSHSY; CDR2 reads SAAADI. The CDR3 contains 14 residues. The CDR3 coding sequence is TGCGCCAGCAGGGAGAGGGGGGAAAGCACTGAAGCTTTCTTT. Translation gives CASRERGESTEAFF.